The subject of this entry is one T cell receptor beta chain. Its target is unknown. These data originate in a study of shared clonotypes between healthy human individuals. Findings and caveats of the study: Among donors, the sharing of clonotypes was expected to be influenced by sequencing depth. A reduction in generation probabilities was seen for non-shared clonotypes relative to those shared by all four donors. As a rule, naive subsets had a larger estimated richness than memory subsets.

This CDR3 comprises 15 residues. Germline assignment: CDR1 MDHEN and CDR2 SYDVKM. V lost 9 bases and J 2 bases, leaving 20 bases between the germline ends. This table comes from immunoSEQ multiplex PCR, and its TCRdb copy is limited to in-frame clones, with some not included. This sample has 2 million or so clones; less than 95% occur once, and the top ten carry about 1.1%. Naive-designated CD8 cells lacked CD45RO, were positively enriched for CCR7, and omitted terminally differentiated effector memory CD45RA+ cells. Sequencing was carried out using naive CD8+ T cells sorted from blood. The TCR originated in a man aged 18-30 years in good health. The J gene is TRBJ2-7, the V gene TRBV28, with D possibly being TRBD1 or TRBD2 (6 bases each). The CDR3 nucleotides are TGTGCCAGTGCGGGACCTCCAAGGGGGACCTACGAGCAGTACTTC. Encoded protein: CASAGPPRGTYEQYF. Using reference TRBV28 and TRBJ2-7 for the parts outside the CDR3, the full variable domain is DVKVTQSSRYLVKRTGEKVFLECVQDMDHENMFWYRQDPGLGLRLIYFSYDVKMKEKGDIPEGYSVSREKKERFSLILESASTNQTSMYLCASAGPPRGTYEQYFGPGTRLTVT.